The sequence of this T cell receptor beta chain was determined in a study of cytomegalovirus exposure and HLA in healthy donors. The donors were members of the validation cohort, which comprised about 120 subjects and was separate from the first cohort of roughly 700 subjects. Germline CDR1 reads MNHEY; CDR2 reads SVGAGI. The CDR3 totals 11 residues. Unmatched junction bases numbered 2, after V lost 8 bases and J lost 6 bases. As for this clone: The antigen remains undetermined.

The method was immunoSEQ multiplex PCR; TCRdb's version includes in-frame clones alone and lacks a portion of them. Of about 78,000 clones listed, about 96% are singletons. General study points: Cytomegalovirus association was assigned to about 150 TCR beta chains.

This clonotype was sampled from a man between 18 and 29 years old in good health and CMV-seropositive. V usage is TRBV6-5 and J usage is TRBJ2-5, with TRBD1 matching over 8 bases. Sequenced input: PBMCs. For the CDR3, the DNA is TGTGCCAGCGGACAGGGTCAGACCCAGTACTTC. It specifies CASGQGQTQYF.